Sequencing of this TCR beta chain was carried out in a study of shared T cell receptors in the human thymus. The assay was immunoSEQ multiplex PCR, and TCRdb's table has in-frame clones only and misses some. Counted here are roughly 710,000 clones, roughly 88% occurring once; the ten biggest clones make up under 0.012%. The CDR3 runs to 14 residues. Trimming cost V 3 bases and J 4 bases, with 12 bases left between them. Germline lookup yields CDR1 LNHDA and CDR2 SQIVND (reference sequence). The same data also contributed to another study, on human thymus T cells. Per that paper: Donors were healthy Finnish babies undergoing corrective operations for congenital heart defects. Resections from corrective heart surgery supplied the thymus tissue. In thymic and blood repertoires alike, V and J usage looked biased. Related work found strong thymic repertoire overlap between unrelated individuals.

Specimen: thymocytes. This receptor was identified in a girl in the first two years of life with a congenital heart defect. The rearrangement joins TRBV19 to TRBJ1-2, with a possible D match to TRBD1 (6 bases). In nucleotides, the CDR3 is TGTGCCAGTAGTATGGGCCAGGGGATCTATGGCTACACCTTC. Encoded protein: CASSMGQGIYGYTF.